Listed below are T cell receptor beta chains from one sample, sequenced in a study of long-term antiretroviral therapy in people with HIV. Data came from immunoSEQ multiplex PCR; TCRdb stores just in-frame clones and leaves some out. The sample has some 28,000 clones; around 85% are singletons. The sequencing used unsorted PBMCs, collected 3 years after starting antiretroviral therapy. These receptors came from a man in his forties with HIV. Each CDR3 is given with its conserved first and last residue. D genes are given only for firm matches. Part of the rows lack a size; the others show once, few, many or a class for expanded clones.

>.|.|TRBJ1-1|TRBV30
CAWSADGNTEAFF
TGTGCCTGGAGTGCCGACGGGAACACTGAAGCTTTCTTT
>.|.|TRBJ2-2|TRBV27
CASSLYGGRELFF
TGTGCCAGCAGTTTATATGGGGGGAGGGAGCTGTTTTTT
>TRBD1|.|TRBJ2-3|TRBV14
CASSQDWDRVSIGAQYF
TGTGCCAGCAGCCAAGATTGGGACAGGGTTTCAATCGGCGCGCAGTATTTT
>.|.|TRBJ2-5|TRBV7-9
CASSLVREETQYF
TGTGCCAGCAGCTTAGTCAGAGAAGAGACCCAGTACTTC
>.|.|TRBJ1-2|TRBV5-4
CASSLEGYGYTF
TGTGCCAGCAGCTTGGAGGGATATGGCTACACCTTC
>TRBD1|few|TRBJ1-6|TRBV6-1
CASSETGVSPLHF
TGTGCCAGCAGCGAGACAGGGGTTTCACCCCTCCACTTT
>.|.|TRBJ1-2|TRBV19
CASTAFEGSYGYTF
TGTGCCAGTACCGCCTTTGAGGGTAGCTATGGCTACACCTTC
>.|.|TRBJ2-3|TRBV5-1
CASSLMGSATDTQYF
TGCGCCAGCAGCTTGATGGGAAGCGCAACAGATACGCAGTATTTT
>.|.|TRBJ1-1|TRBV29-1
CSVEVSGDLVNTEAFF
TGCAGCGTTGAAGTCTCAGGGGATCTAGTGAACACTGAAGCTTTCTTT
>.|.|TRBJ1-4|TRBV7-7
CASSLGRSGANEKLFF
TGTGCCAGCAGCTTAGGAAGGTCGGGAGCTAATGAAAAACTGTTTTTT
>TRBD1|.|TRBJ2-7|TRBV15
CATSRWGQTYEQYF
TGTGCCACCAGCAGATGGGGACAGACGTACGAGCAGTACTTC
>.|.|TRBJ1-6|TRBV9
CASSAWTKNSPLHF
TGTGCCAGCAGCGCCTGGACGAAAAATTCACCCCTCCACTTT
>TRBD2|once|TRBJ2-7|TRBV19
CASSMTTSGAYEQYF
TGTGCCAGTAGTATGACCACTAGCGGTGCCTACGAGCAGTACTTC
>.|.|TRBJ2-1|TRBV29-1
CSVELDGKLNEQFF
TGCAGCGTCGAGCTCGACGGGAAGCTTAATGAGCAGTTCTTC
>.|.|TRBJ1-5|TRBV7-2
CASSGGGGQPQHF
TGTGCCAGCAGCGGAGGGGGGGGGCAGCCCCAGCATTTT
>.|.|TRBJ1-1|TRBV5-1
CASSLAGKEAFF
TGCGCCAGCAGCTTGGCCGGAAAAGAAGCTTTCTTT
>TRBD1|.|TRBJ2-7|TRBV11-3
CASSSRDRLPYEQYF
TGTGCCAGCAGCTCCCGGGACAGGTTGCCCTACGAGCAGTACTTC
>.|.|TRBJ1-1|TRBV27
CASSATPGTEAFF
TGTGCCAGCAGTGCCACCCCGGGAACTGAAGCTTTCTTT
>TRBD1|.|TRBJ2-7|TRBV27
CASSGTGPFGEQYF
TGTGCCAGCAGTGGGACAGGGCCCTTCGGCGAGCAGTACTTC
>.|.|TRBJ2-5|TRBV13
CASSPGRPGETQYF
TGTGCCAGCAGTCCGGGACGCCCGGGAGAGACCCAGTACTTC
>.|.|TRBJ1-1|TRBV5-1
CASSFQGSPNTEAFF
TGCGCCAGCAGCTTCCAGGGATCCCCGAACACTGAAGCTTTCTTT
>TRBD1|.|TRBJ1-1|TRBV29-1
CSTWGRRGPAEAFF
TGCAGCACCTGGGGTCGTAGGGGGCCGGCTGAAGCTTTCTTT
>.|.|TRBJ1-3|TRBV10-2
CASIQDSGNTIYF
TGCGCCAGCATACAAGACTCTGGAAACACCATATATTTT
>.|.|TRBJ1-5|TRBV6-6
CASVRSGGQPQHF
TGTGCCAGCGTGCGGTCGGGCGGTCAGCCCCAGCATTTT
>.|.|TRBJ2-7|TRBV4-1
CASSQDERALTGEQYF
TGCGCCAGCAGCCAAGACGAAAGGGCACTAACTGGGGAGCAGTACTTC
>.|.|TRBJ1-2|TRBV5-1
CASSPGRLGYGYTF
TGCGCCAGCAGCCCGGGGCGACTCGGCTATGGCTACACCTTC
>.|few|TRBJ1-1|TRBV27
CASSLWQGIDAFF
TGTGCCAGCAGTTTATGGCAGGGAATAGATGCTTTCTTT
>.|.|TRBJ2-7|TRBV4-2
CASSPRLGTYEQYF
TGTGCCAGCAGCCCCCGACTAGGGACCTACGAGCAGTACTTC
>.|.|TRBJ1-2|TRBV4-2
CASSQGTASLGYTF
TGTGCCAGCAGCCAAGGGACAGCTAGCCTTGGCTACACCTTC
>.|.|TRBJ1-1|TRBV5-1
CASSYRAQNTEAFF
TGCGCCAGCAGTTACAGGGCCCAGAACACTGAAGCTTTCTTT
>TRBD1|.|TRBJ2-7|TRBV29-1
CSVEIGDRGYEQYF
TGCAGCGTTGAAATCGGGGACAGGGGGTACGAGCAGTACTTC
>.|.|TRBJ1-1|TRBV30
CAWREMREAFF
TGTGCCTGGAGAGAAATGAGGGAAGCTTTCTTT
>TRBD1|.|TRBJ2-4|TRBV4-1
CASSQDQGAAKNIQYF
TGCGCCAGCAGCCAGGACCAGGGGGCAGCCAAAAACATTCAGTACTTC
>.|.|TRBJ2-5|TRBV6-1
CASMQETQYF
TGTGCCAGCATGCAAGAGACCCAGTACTTC
>.|.|TRBJ2-3|TRBV15
CATRVGDSTDTQYF
TGTGCCACCAGAGTGGGCGACAGCACAGATACGCAGTATTTT
>TRBD1|few|TRBJ1-2|TRBV29-1
CSVATGSHGYTF
TGCAGCGTTGCGACAGGGTCCCATGGCTACACCTTC
>TRBD1|.|TRBJ2-1|TRBV29-1
CSVDLGQGYDEQFF
TGCAGCGTTGATCTTGGACAGGGCTACGATGAGCAGTTCTTC
>.|few|TRBJ2-2|TRBV7-9
CASSPQNTGELFF
TGTGCCAGCAGCCCGCAGAACACCGGGGAGCTGTTTTTT
>.|.|TRBJ2-3|TRBV6-5
CASSYSGHLVPQYF
TGTGCCAGCAGTTACTCCGGACATCTCGTCCCGCAGTATTTT
>.|.|TRBJ2-1|TRBV2
CASRGGRSNDEQFF
TGTGCCAGCAGGGGGGGTCGATCGAACGATGAGCAGTTCTTC
>.|.|TRBJ2-7|TRBV5-1
CASSLLPGHLSYEQYF
TGCGCCAGCAGCTTACTTCCGGGACACCTCTCCTACGAGCAGTACTTC
>TRBD1|.|TRBJ2-7|TRBV5-1
CASSLNPGTDFYEQYF
TGCGCCAGCAGCTTGAACCCCGGGACAGACTTTTACGAGCAGTACTTC
>TRBD2|.|TRBJ2-3|TRBV7-9
CASNPLAGGADTQYF
TGTGCCAGCAACCCTCTAGCGGGAGGGGCAGATACGCAGTATTTT
>TRBD1|.|TRBJ1-5|TRBV6-1
CASSGWDRAGNQPQHF
TGTGCCAGCAGTGGCTGGGACAGGGCGGGCAATCAGCCCCAGCATTTT
>.|.|TRBJ2-1|TRBV30
CAWSQGIGSNEQFF
TGTGCCTGGAGCCAGGGGATAGGGTCCAATGAGCAGTTCTTC
>.|once|TRBJ2-2|TRBV10-2
CASSPNTGELFF
TGCGCCAGCAGCCCAAACACCGGGGAGCTGTTTTTT
>.|.|TRBJ1-1|TRBV6-5
CASSPELRHATEAFF
TGTGCCAGCAGCCCCGAACTTAGACACGCTACTGAAGCTTTCTTT
>TRBD2|.|TRBJ2-1|TRBV2
CASSGDGRRTRQYNEQFF
TGTGCCAGCAGTGGAGACGGCCGGAGGACTAGGCAGTACAATGAGCAGTTCTTC
>.|few|TRBJ2-1|TRBV12-1
CASGSPQFF
TGTGCCAGCGGGAGCCCGCAGTTCTTC
>TRBD1|.|TRBJ1-5|TRBV2
CASSADRGRNQPQHF
TGTGCCAGCAGTGCGGACAGGGGGCGAAATCAGCCCCAGCATTTT
>.|once|TRBJ1-5|TRBV5-1
CASSSDSNQPQHF
TGCGCCAGCAGCTCAGACAGCAATCAGCCCCAGCATTTT
>.|.|TRBJ2-7|TRBV6-5
CASSYSVTGVYEQYF
TGTGCCAGCAGTTACTCGGTGACGGGAGTTTACGAGCAGTACTTC
>.|.|TRBJ2-7|TRBV6-5
CASSDGGGFPSEQYF
TGTGCCAGCAGCGACGGGGGAGGCTTCCCCTCCGAGCAGTACTTC
>TRBD1|.|TRBJ2-1|TRBV19
CASRDRGFEEQFF
TGTGCCAGCCGGGACAGGGGCTTTGAGGAGCAGTTCTTC
>.|.|TRBJ2-1|TRBV5-1
CASSFSFLGDNEQFF
TGCGCCAGCAGCTTCTCTTTCCTTGGCGACAATGAGCAGTTCTTC